Listed below are T cell receptor beta chains from one sample, sequenced in a study of CD8 T cells in ankylosing spondylitis. TCRdb analysed the 5' RACE reads with MiXCR anew, one entry per CDR3 protein. The sample has about 310,000 distinct CDR3 sequences, less than 25% seen once. The material sequenced was blood, either unsorted or a sorted T cell fraction (not recorded which). The receptors were gathered from a female donor with ankylosing spondylitis or in good health (not recorded which). The CDR3 runs from the conserved cysteine through the conserved F or W. Clone size appears in some rows only: once, few, many, or a class for an expanded clone.

>NA|TRBJ2-7|TRBV18
CASSQHPISYEQYF
>many|TRBJ2-5|TRBV20-1
CSARDPRGRGETQYF
>few|TRBJ2-3|TRBV9
CASSISGRAPTDTQYF
>NA|TRBJ2-1|TRBV4-2
CASSQATAGVSYNEQFF
>few|TRBJ2-1|TRBV2
CASLPGSRNEQFF
>NA|TRBJ2-2|TRBV5-1
CASSFTEGTGELFF
>once|TRBJ2-2|TRBV12-3/TRBV12-4
CASRLQGAVTGELFF
>few|TRBJ1-1|TRBV12-3/TRBV12-4
CASSRQAGTEAFF
>NA|TRBJ2-7|TRBV2
CASRRDSNTYEQYF
>many|TRBJ1-2|TRBV10-3
CAISDRWESGDGYTF
>many|TRBJ2-7|TRBV10-3
CAISFQGEQYF
>NA|TRBJ2-1|TRBV9
CASSVGPSLDEQFF
>NA|TRBJ2-1|TRBV28
CASISAPGYNEQFF